The 16 T cell receptor beta chains listed next were all sequenced from one sample in a study of blood T cells in healthy people across ages. A sample-barcoded 5' primer and a J-beta primer mix were used in a second PCR of roughly 7 to 12 cycles. TCRdb reprocessed the 5' RACE reads via MiXCR and lists one record per CDR3 protein. The data show 1.5 million to 2 million distinct CDR3 sequences, with approximately 28% seen just once and less than 9.5% held by the top ten. What was sequenced was blood. The receptors were gathered from a woman aged 30 to 39 in good health.

CDR3 sequence (DNA): TGCGCCAGCAGCCAAGGAGGGACAGGGTATAGCAATCAGCCCCAGCATTTT. Amino acids: CASSQGGTGYSNQPQHF. The chain combines TRBV4-1 with TRBJ1-5; 9 bases line up with TRBD1. Trimming cost V 1 base and J 0 bases; bases outside gene matches: 4. From germline, CDR1 is MGHRA and CDR2 YSYEKL. CDR3 length: 17 residues.

Concerning this clonotype itself: Given a much more abundant clone one base away, this may be a read error. This chain joins TRBV5-6 and TRBJ2-7, with unresolved D. V gave up 2 bases and J gave up 2 bases, with 23 bases separating them. Germline-derived CDR1 and CDR2 are SGHDT and YYEEEE. This CDR3 region has 18 residues. CDR3 region: CASSLALSNIEETYEQYF. CDR3 nucleotide sequence: TGTGCCAGCAGCTTAGCTCTGAGCAATATAGAGGAAACCTACGAGCAGTACTTC.

This clonotype appeared many times. The chain combines TRBV9 with TRBJ2-5; the match to TRBD1 covers 7 bases. Looked up from germline, CDR1 is SGDLS and CDR2 is YYNGEE. The CDR3 totals 14 residues. The V and J ends lost 4 bases and 5 bases, in that order; junction bases with no gene match: 8. The CDR3 region is CASSPGTVPETQYF. The CDR3 nucleotides are TGTGCCAGCAGCCCCGGGACAGTCCCCGAGACCCAGTACTTC. The entire variable domain, with the rest obtained from reference TRBV9 and TRBJ2-5, is as follows: DSGVTQTPKHLITATGQRVTLRCSPRSGDLSVYWYQQSLDQGLQFLIQYYNGEERAKGNILERFSAQQFPDLHSELNLSSLELGDSALYFCASSPGTVPETQYFGPGTRLLVL.

As for this clonotype: This CDR3 is missing its conserved last phenylalanine or tryptophan, likely due to a read error. The chain recombines TRBV6-6 with TRBJ2-4; D gene unclear. Trimming pared 3 bases from V and 13 bases from J, leaving 10 bases between. Germline loops: CDR1 MNHNY, CDR2 SVGAGI (reference sequence). The CDR3 spans 11 residues. The CDR3 DNA follows: TGTGCCAGCAGTTATTCCGATGAGCAGTACTGC. It specifies CASSYSDEQYC.

The chain carries TRBV5-1 and TRBJ2-5, with TRBD1 identical over 7 bases. The J call may be faulty, since TRBJ2-7 better matches the DNA end. Per the germline V gene, CDR1 is SGHRS and CDR2 is YFSETQ. This CDR3 is built from 13 residues. The CDR3 bases are TGCGCCAGCAGATTTAATCCAGGGGGCGAGCAGTACTTC. Protein product: CASRFNPGGEQYF.

The chain's CDR3 is CASRGFLGNTEAFF. CDR3 in DNA: TGTGCCAGCAGGGGCTTTCTCGGGAACACTGAAGCTTTCTTT. The chain is built from TRBV2 and TRBJ1-1; D not resolved. Trimming took off 6 bases at V and 1 base at J, with 12 bases between the two ends. The CDR3 extends over 14 amino acids. Germline CDR1 and CDR2: SNHLY and FYNNEI.

In its sample, this clonotype was seen a few times. V gene TRBV4-1 combines with J gene TRBJ2-7; a possible D gene is TRBD1 (5 bases). Germline CDR1 reads MGHRA; CDR2 reads YSYEKL. This CDR3 has 11 amino acids. The V end was cut by 11 bases, the J end by 6 bases, with 14 bases between. CDR3 DNA sequence: TGCGCCGTAGGGCAGGGTACCGAGCAGTACTTC. This translates into CAVGQGTEQYF.

The V gene is TRBV2, the J gene TRBJ1-2, with unresolved D. The CDR3 has 14 residues. V was trimmed by 6 bases and J by 4 bases, leaving 15 bases between them. The V gene's germline CDR1 is SNHLY and CDR2 FYNNEI. In nucleotides, the CDR3 is TGTGCCAGCAGCCTCGGTAGGCCTCGCTATGGCTACACCTTC. This encodes CASSLGRPRYGYTF. The complete variable domain, with remaining parts taken from reference TRBV2 and TRBJ1-2, reads EPEVTQTPSHQVTQMGQEVILRCVPISNHLYFYWYRQILGQKVEFLVSFYNNEISEKSEIFDDQFSVERPDGSNFTLKIRSTKLEDSAMYFCASSLGRPRYGYTFGSGTRLTVV.

This clonotype occurred a few times. Given a much more abundant clone one base away, this may be a read error. The chain links TRBV12-3 or TRBV12-4 to TRBJ1-4, with 10 bases aligning to TRBD1. Trimming removed 6 bases from V and 6 bases from J; junction bases left unmatched: 4. The CDR3 covers 14 residues. The CDR3 here is CASRRDRGYEKLFF. The DNA for the CDR3 is TGTGCCAGCAGGCGGGACAGGGGATATGAAAAACTGTTTTTT.

This rearrangement joins TRBV6-5 to TRBJ1-3; D remains unclear. This CDR3 is 14 amino acids long. Germline V lookup: CDR1 MNHEY, CDR2 SVGAGI. Trimming left V 5 bases short and J 2 bases short, with 10 bases between. This CDR3 is CASSRLPAGNTIYF. The CDR3 coding sequence is TGTGCCAGCAGTAGACTCCCAGCTGGAAACACCATATATTTT.

CDR3 amino acids: CASSYSSGGRGHQQPQHF. In DNA form, the CDR3 reads TGTGCCAGCAGTTACTCCTCGGGGGGAAGAGGGCATCAACAGCCCCAGCATTTT. The V gene is TRBV6-5, the J gene TRBJ1-5; a possible D gene is TRBD1 (5 bases). The germline V and J ends were trimmed by 0 bases and 7 bases, with 22 bases remaining between them. The CDR3 runs to 18 residues. Germline V gives CDR1 MNHEY, CDR2 SVGAGI.

In its sample, this clonotype was seen a few times. The chain is built from TRBV20-1 and TRBJ2-1; TRBD1 or TRBD2 may be the D gene (6 bases each). The CDR3 has 15 residues. Germline values: CDR1 DFQATT, CDR2 SNEGSKA (reference sequence). The V end was cut by 3 bases, the J end by 2 bases, with 14 bases between. The CDR3 region is CSASPTGGPYNEQFF. The CDR3, as DNA: TGCAGTGCTAGTCCCACCGGGGGCCCCTACAATGAGCAGTTCTTC.

This clonotype occurred many times. V is TRBV20-1 and J is TRBJ2-1; D possibly corresponds to TRBD1 (6 bases). This CDR3 has 14 residues. The germline CDR1 and CDR2 sequences are DFQATT and SNEGSKA (reference sequence). The V and J ends lost 0 bases and 0 bases respectively, with 6 bases between them. Here the CDR3 DNA reads TGCAGTGCTAGAGACAGGGGCTCCTACAATGAGCAGTTCTTC. Translated: CSARDRGSYNEQFF.

This clonotype has only a few counts. This rearrangement joins TRBV12-3 or TRBV12-4 to TRBJ1-1; D is possibly TRBD1 (5 bases). V lost 8 bases and J lost 3, with 16 bases in between. The CDR3 has 14 residues. CDR3 sequence reads: CASARQGQDTEAFF. The CDR3 nucleotides read TGTGCCAGCGCTCGGCAGGGTCAGGACACTGAAGCTTTCTTT.

The chain couples TRBV7-9 to TRBJ2-7; unclear D gene. CDR1 is SEHNR and CDR2 is FQNEAQ in the germline V gene (reference sequence). This CDR3 has 14 amino acids. The V end lost 5 bases, the J end lost 1 base, and 12 bases lay between the germline ends. CDR3 loop: CASSHGYDSYEQYF. CDR3 DNA: TGTGCCAGCAGCCACGGGTACGATTCCTACGAGCAGTACTTC.

This clonotype was picked up a small number of times. The genes are TRBV20-1 and TRBJ2-3; 8 nucleotides agree with TRBD2. This CDR3 has 15 amino acids. CDR1 and CDR2 from the germline V gene are DFQATT and SNEGSKA (reference sequence). The J segment lost 1 base and the V segment lost 6 bases, leaving 9 bases of the junction unmatched. This CDR3 reads CSAPSGGRRTDTQYF. The DNA for the CDR3 is TGCAGTGCGCCGTCCGGCGGGAGGCGCACAGATACGCAGTATTTT.